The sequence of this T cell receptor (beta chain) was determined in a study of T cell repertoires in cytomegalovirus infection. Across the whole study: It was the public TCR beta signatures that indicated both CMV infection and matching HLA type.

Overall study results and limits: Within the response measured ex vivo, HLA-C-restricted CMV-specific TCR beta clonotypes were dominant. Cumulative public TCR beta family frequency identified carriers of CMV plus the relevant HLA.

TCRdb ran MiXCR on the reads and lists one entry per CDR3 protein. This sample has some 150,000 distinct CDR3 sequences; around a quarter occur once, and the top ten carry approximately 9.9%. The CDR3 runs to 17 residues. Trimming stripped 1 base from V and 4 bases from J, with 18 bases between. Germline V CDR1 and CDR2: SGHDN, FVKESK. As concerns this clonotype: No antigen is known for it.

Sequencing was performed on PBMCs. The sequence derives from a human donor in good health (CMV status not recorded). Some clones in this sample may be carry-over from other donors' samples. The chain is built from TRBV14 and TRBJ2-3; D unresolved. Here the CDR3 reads CASSQGARFVWPDTQYF. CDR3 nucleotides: TGTGCCAGCAGCCAAGGGGCCAGATTCGTTTGGCCAGATACGCAGTATTTT.